One and the same sample provided the 26 T cell receptor beta chains below, sequenced in a study of blood T cell repertoires in COVID-19. Using immunoSEQ multiplex PCR, the repertoire was profiled, and TCRdb retains in-frame clones only, with some absent. The sample yields about 250,000 clones, almost 85% seen once. Sequencing was performed on PBMCs or T cells enriched from blood (not recorded which). The receptors shown here come from a woman aged 45-60 years with acute COVID-19.

This clone was detected a few times. The gene calls are TRBV9 and TRBJ2-7, with D possibly matching TRBD2 (6 bases). The CDR3 is made up of 14 amino acids. Per the germline V gene, CDR1 is SGDLS and CDR2 is YYNGEE. V dropped 0 bases and J dropped 4 bases, with 11 bases sitting between them. CDR3 bases: TGTGCCAGCAGCGTAGCTACTAGCTCTTACGAGCAGTACTTC. Its protein is CASSVATSSYEQYF. Together with reference TRBV9 and TRBJ2-7, the CDR3 gives the full variable domain: DSGVTQTPKHLITATGQRVTLRCSPRSGDLSVYWYQQSLDQGLQFLIQYYNGEERAKGNILERFSAQQFPDLHSELNLSSLELGDSALYFCASSVATSSYEQYFGPGTRLTVT.

This clone was seen a handful of times. The chain employs TRBV19 and TRBJ2-7, with D maybe TRBD1 (6 bases). This CDR3 region has 14 residues. The V gene lost 2 bases and the J gene lost 1 base, with 9 bases spanning the gap. Germline CDR1 and CDR2: LNHDA and SQIVND (reference sequence). The DNA of the CDR3 is TGTGCCAGTAGTATACCAGGACAGTCCTACGAGCAGTACTTC. This codes for CASSIPGQSYEQYF.

The rearrangement links TRBV2 to TRBJ1-6; D ambiguous. V dropped 2 bases and J dropped 0 bases, with 5 bases sitting between them. CDR1 and CDR2 from the germline V gene are SNHLY and FYNNEI. The CDR3 loop spans 15 amino acids. The CDR3 DNA reads as TGTGCCAGCAGTGAAAAGAGCTCCTATAATTCACCCCTCCACTTT. This gives the protein CASSEKSSYNSPLHF.

The genes are TRBV6-5 and TRBJ1-6; 9 bases fit TRBD1. This CDR3 has 13 residues. Unmatched junction bases numbered 2, after V lost 7 bases and J lost 7 bases. In germline, CDR1 is MNHEY, CDR2 SVGAGI. The CDR3 DNA reads as TGTGCCAGCACCGGGACAGGGAATTCACCCCTCCACTTT. It is translated as CASTGTGNSPLHF.

Notes on this clone: A single base separates this from a much larger clone, so it may be a read error. V and J are TRBV6-6 and TRBJ1-3, with TRBD1 matching 9 bases. This CDR3 region has 13 residues. Losses at the gene ends were 8 bases for V and 2 bases for J; bases not matched to a gene: 1. Germline-derived CDR1 and CDR2 are MNHNY and SVGAGI (reference sequence). The CDR3 protein is CASGTGTGNTIYF. In DNA form, the CDR3 reads TGTGCCAGCGGGACAGGGACTGGAAACACCATATATTTT.

The CDR3 here is CASSSAGRDRGHTGELFF. The CDR3 bases are TGTGCCAGCAGTTCCGCGGGCCGGGACAGGGGTCACACCGGGGAGCTGTTTTTT. The chain employs TRBV7-2 and TRBJ2-2, with 10 bases aligning to TRBD1. From germline, CDR1 is SGHTA and CDR2 FQGNSA. The V and J ends lost 6 bases and 3 bases, in that order; junction bases with no gene match: 13. This CDR3 contains 18 residues.

This clone has a single count. The chain uses TRBV7-9 and TRBJ1-4, with TRBD1 matching 7 bases. Germline V CDR1 and CDR2: SEHNR, FQNEAQ (reference sequence). The V gene end was trimmed by 8 bases and the J gene end by 0 bases; junction bases not matched to a gene: 6. CDR3 length equals 15 residues. DNA of the CDR3: TGTGCCAGCCAGACAGGGACATCAACTAATGAAAAACTGTTTTTT. Translation gives CASQTGTSTNEKLFF.

For the CDR3, the DNA is TGTGCCAGCAGTCAACAGGGCTACGAGCAGTACTTC. Amino acid sequence: CASSQQGYEQYF. The chain employs TRBV6-2 or TRBV6-3 and TRBJ2-7; TRBD1 is a possible D gene (6 bases). CDR1 MNHEY and CDR2 SVGEGT come from the germline V gene. The CDR3 length is 12 residues. With 5 bases removed from V and 3 bases from J, the gap between germline ends came to 8 bases.

The table lists this clone with a count of one. The chain couples TRBV5-1 to TRBJ2-3, with 15 bases fitting TRBD2. Germline V gene data show CDR1 as SGHRS and CDR2 as YFSETQ. The CDR3 runs to 18 residues. V shed 3 bases and J 2 bases; nucleotides not matched to a gene: 7. CDR3 DNA: TGCGCCAGCAGCTCGGGACTAGCGGGGGGACCGCTCACAGATACGCAGTATTTT. Its protein is CASSSGLAGGPLTDTQYF. The full variable domain, in which reference TRBV5-1 and TRBJ2-3 provide the parts outside the CDR3, is KAGVTQTPRYLIKTRGQQVTLSCSPISGHRSVSWYQQTPGQGLQFLFEYFSETQRNKGNFPGRFSGRQFSNSRSEMNVSTLELGDSALYLCASSSGLAGGPLTDTQYFGPGTRLTVL.

This chain links TRBV2 with TRBJ1-1; a weak D match, TRBD1 (5 bases). Trimming shortened V by 4 bases and J by 1 base, and 10 bases separated the two germline ends. The CDR3 runs to 14 residues. The germline V gene has CDR1 SNHLY and CDR2 FYNNEI. The CDR3 reads CASSVGAGNTEAFF. The CDR3 nucleotides are TGTGCCAGCAGTGTAGGGGCAGGGAACACTGAAGCTTTCTTT.

This chain connects TRBV6-5 to TRBJ1-2; TRBD1 might be the D (6 bases). Germline lookup yields CDR1 MNHEY and CDR2 SVGAGI. Trimming removed 0 bases from V and 6 bases from J, with 14 bases in between. The CDR3 has 15 residues. CDR3 in DNA: TGTGCCAGCAGTTACTCGTGGGACATCGGCGATGGCTACACCTTC. This gives the protein CASSYSWDIGDGYTF.

The CDR3 DNA is TGCAGCGTTGGGCGGGCAGATGGCTACACCTTC. This translates into CSVGRADGYTF. The chain is built from TRBV29-1 and TRBJ1-2; no definite D call. Trimming shortened V by 4 bases and J by 6 bases, and 9 bases separated the two germline ends. CDR3 length: 11 residues. The germline V gene has CDR1 SQVTM and CDR2 ANQGSEA. The full variable domain, rest sourced from reference TRBV29-1 and TRBJ1-2, is SAVISQKPSRDICQRGTSLTIQCQVDSQVTMMFWYRQQPGQSLTLIATANQGSEATYESGFVIDKFPISRPNLTFSTLTVSNMSPEDSSIYLCSVGRADGYTFGSGTRLTVV.

The chain combines TRBV29-1 with TRBJ2-5; TRBD2 agrees at 8 bases. CDR3 length: 15 amino acids. With V trimmed by 3 bases and J by 1 base, 7 bases remained unmatched. Per the germline V gene, CDR1 is SQVTM and CDR2 is ANQGSEA. DNA for the CDR3: TGCAGCGTTGATCCCGGGGGGGCGGGCCAAGAGACCCAGTACTTC. This encodes CSVDPGGAGQETQYF. Complete variable domain (other parts from reference TRBV29-1 and TRBJ2-5): SAVISQKPSRDICQRGTSLTIQCQVDSQVTMMFWYRQQPGQSLTLIATANQGSEATYESGFVIDKFPISRPNLTFSTLTVSNMSPEDSSIYLCSVDPGGAGQETQYFGPGTRLLVL.

This clone was observed once. The V and J genes are TRBV13 and TRBJ2-7, with 9 bases lining up with TRBD1. The germline CDR1 and CDR2 sequences are PRHDT and FYEKMQ (reference sequence). CDR3 length equals 15 residues. J was trimmed by 3 bases and V by 5 bases; bases with no gene match: 8. The CDR3: CASSRTGTGNYEQYF. The CDR3, as DNA: TGTGCCAGCAGCCGAACCGGGACAGGGAACTACGAGCAGTACTTC.

CDR3 protein: CASSSTRSAGEQETQYF. The CDR3, as DNA: TGTGCCAGCAGTTCGACCAGGTCAGCGGGGGAACAAGAGACCCAGTACTTC. This sequence joins TRBV27 and TRBJ2-5; TRBD2 aligns across 8 bases. V shed 4 bases, J shed 2 bases, and the junction held 12 bases outside the gene matches. Per the germline V gene, CDR1 is MNHEY and CDR2 is SMNVEV (reference sequence). This CDR3 is built from 17 residues.

The CDR3 loop reads CASSLDSPNQPQHF. In DNA, the CDR3 is TGTGCCAGCAGTTTAGACAGTCCCAATCAGCCCCAGCATTTT. The chain links TRBV6-2 or TRBV6-3 to TRBJ1-5; TRBD1 might be the D (5 bases). From germline, CDR1 is MNHEY and CDR2 SVGEGT. The V end was cut by 4 bases, the J end by 3 bases, with 10 bases between. This CDR3 region has 14 residues.

This sequence joins TRBV2 and TRBJ1-2; D is possibly TRBD1 (5 bases). The ends were cut back, 9 bases at V and 4 bases at J, with 15 bases in the middle. In germline, CDR1 is SNHLY, CDR2 FYNNEI. This CDR3 comprises 13 residues. The CDR3 sequence: CARGVRRGYGYTF. CDR3 DNA sequence: TGTGCCAGGGGGGTCCGGAGGGGCTATGGCTACACCTTC.

This sequence joins TRBV3-1 (or the pseudogene TRBV3-2) and TRBJ2-7; possible D gene TRBD2, 5 bases. From germline, CDR1 is LGHDT and CDR2 YNNKEL (reference sequence). The CDR3 runs 16 residues. Trimming took off 2 bases at V and 0 bases at J, with 14 bases between the two ends. In DNA, the CDR3 is TGTGCCAGCAGCCAAACCCCAACCACTAGCTCCTACGAGCAGTACTTC. Its protein is CASSQTPTTSSYEQYF.

V usage is TRBV5-1 and J usage is TRBJ2-7; 7 nucleotides align to TRBD1. Losses at the gene ends were 0 bases for V and 2 bases for J; bases not matched to a gene: 5. The CDR3 is 15 amino acids. Germline lookup yields CDR1 SGHRS and CDR2 YFSETQ. The CDR3 reads CASSLAGTDTYEQYF. In DNA form, the CDR3 reads TGCGCCAGCAGCTTGGCGGGGACAGACACCTACGAGCAGTACTTC.

The chain has TRBV3-1 (or the pseudogene TRBV3-2) and TRBJ2-7, with a possible D match to TRBD2 (6 bases). Germline V gene sequence: CDR1 LGHDT, CDR2 YNNKEL (reference sequence). V lost 0 bases to trimming and J lost 2 bases, with 20 bases between them. This CDR3 is built from 18 residues. CDR3 region: CASSQDVLGLFLPYEQYF. The CDR3 nucleotides read TGTGCCAGCAGCCAAGATGTCTTGGGACTCTTCCTCCCCTACGAGCAGTACTTC.

This rearrangement joins TRBV4-3 to TRBJ1-2; tentatively, D is TRBD1 (6 bases). Deletions cut 6 bases from V and 0 bases from J, with 11 bases between. Germline CDR1 LGHNA, CDR2 YSLEER. The CDR3 spans 14 residues. The CDR3 protein is CASRPDSSNYGYTF. CDR3 nucleotide sequence: TGCGCCAGCAGACCGGACAGCTCTAACTATGGCTACACCTTC.

The rearrangement uses TRBV2 and TRBJ2-7, with D perhaps matching TRBD1 (6 bases). There are 18 residues in the CDR3. V gave up 0 bases and J gave up 1 base, with 19 bases separating them. Germline values: CDR1 SNHLY, CDR2 FYNNEI. The CDR3 spells CASSEAGHNLGGSYEQYF. DNA of the CDR3: TGTGCCAGCAGTGAAGCGGGGCATAATCTAGGGGGATCCTACGAGCAGTACTTC.

The V and J genes are TRBV9 and TRBJ1-1; tentative D call: TRBD1 (6 bases). The CDR3 spans 14 residues. CDR1 SGDLS and CDR2 YYNGEE come from the germline V gene. V was shortened by 4 bases and J by 7 bases, with 17 bases between the two germline ends. Here the CDR3 DNA reads TGTGCCAGCAGCTCGGCAGGGGCGTTGGGTGAAGCTTTCTTT. Translating gives CASSSAGALGEAFF.

This chain connects TRBV12-3 or TRBV12-4 to TRBJ1-3; no clear D. V lost 7 bases to trimming and J lost 0 bases, with 7 bases between them. CDR3 length: 13 amino acids. This CDR3 is CASTESSGNTIYF. The DNA for the CDR3 is TGTGCCAGCACCGAGAGCTCTGGAAACACCATATATTTT.

V is TRBV3-1 (or the pseudogene TRBV3-2) and J is TRBJ1-1; D possibly corresponds to TRBD1 (5 bases). Germline-derived CDR1 and CDR2 are LGHDT and YNNKEL (reference sequence). This CDR3 comprises 14 residues. The ends were cut back, 6 bases at V and 9 bases at J, with 20 bases in the middle. DNA for the CDR3: TGTGCCAGCAGTCCTGCGGGGGGGATTGGAAAAGCTTTCTTT. Translation: CASSPAGGIGKAFF.

For this clone: The junction shows a germline mismatch at one end, possibly a read error. The rearrangement joins TRBV5-1 to TRBJ2-2, with D possibly matching TRBD2 (7 bases). The CDR3 is 14 amino acids. CDR1 and CDR2 (germline): SGHRS, YFSETQ. The CDR3 sequence is CARRWGGLTGELFF. CDR3 nucleotides: TGCGCCCGCAGATGGGGGGGGCTCACCGGGGAGCTGTTTTTT.